These T cell receptor beta chains were read from a single sample in a study of cytomegalovirus exposure and HLA in healthy donors. Some clones are missing from TCRdb's copy, which holds only in-frame ones; the method was immunoSEQ multiplex PCR. The repertoire table contains around 53,000 clones. Sequenced material: PBMCs. The receptors stem from a male donor in good health and CMV-seropositive. CDR3s include the opening cysteine and the closing phenylalanine or tryptophan. A D gene is named only where the DNA matches it firmly. Expanded clones get a size class; other rows say once, few or many, or leave the size out.

CDR3nt: TGTGCCAGTGGTATACCGGACAGGAACAATGAGCAGTTCTTC
CDR3aa: CASGIPDRNNEQFF
len: 14
j_gene: TRBJ2-1
d_gene: TRBD1
v_gene: TRBV19
abundance: .

CDR3nt: TGTGCCAGCGGGAAGGGGGCTGGAAACACCATATATTTT
CDR3aa: CASGKGAGNTIYF
len: 13
j_gene: TRBJ1-3
d_gene: .
v_gene: TRBV6-5
abundance: .

CDR3nt: TGTGCCAGCAGATCGGGGAATAGCAATCAGCCCCAGCATTTT
CDR3aa: CASRSGNSNQPQHF
len: 14
j_gene: TRBJ1-5
d_gene: .
v_gene: TRBV6-1
abundance: .

CDR3nt: TGTGCCAGCAGTGCCCTAGCGGGGGCCTACAATGAGCAGTTCTTC
CDR3aa: CASSALAGAYNEQFF
len: 15
j_gene: TRBJ2-1
d_gene: TRBD2
v_gene: TRBV2
abundance: .

CDR3nt: TGTGCCAGCAGCACAAAGAACAGACAGGAAGCTTTCTTT
CDR3aa: CASSTKNRQEAFF
len: 13
j_gene: TRBJ1-1
d_gene: .
v_gene: TRBV5-4
abundance: .

CDR3nt: TGCGCCAGCAGCCAACTAGCGGGGGGGCCCGAGACCCAGTACTTC
CDR3aa: CASSQLAGGPETQYF
len: 15
j_gene: TRBJ2-5
d_gene: TRBD2
v_gene: TRBV4-1
abundance: .

CDR3nt: TGTGCCAGTAGTAGGGCACAGGGTTCAGGGGGCTACACCTTC
CDR3aa: CASSRAQGSGGYTF
len: 14
j_gene: TRBJ1-2
d_gene: .
v_gene: TRBV19
abundance: .

CDR3nt: TGCGCCAGCAGTGATAGTAGTGCAGATACGCAGTATTTT
CDR3aa: CASSDSSADTQYF
len: 13
j_gene: TRBJ2-3
d_gene: .
v_gene: TRBV5-1
abundance: .

CDR3nt: TGTGCCAGCAGCACCAGGGCGCGGGGGAGCACAGATACGCAGTATTTT
CDR3aa: CASSTRARGSTDTQYF
len: 16
j_gene: TRBJ2-3
d_gene: TRBD2
v_gene: TRBV4-2
abundance: .

CDR3nt: TGCGCCAGCAGCCAAGGTCAGCCAGGAAACTATGGCTACACCTTC
CDR3aa: CASSQGQPGNYGYTF
len: 15
j_gene: TRBJ1-2
d_gene: .
v_gene: TRBV4-1
abundance: .

CDR3nt: TGCAGCGTAGGGCCGGGGGGAGTTGAAAAACTGTTTTTT
CDR3aa: CSVGPGGVEKLFF
len: 13
j_gene: TRBJ1-4
d_gene: .
v_gene: TRBV29-1
abundance: .

CDR3nt: TGTGCTAGTGGTTTTCGGACAGGCTCGAATGAGCAGTTCTTC
CDR3aa: CASGFRTGSNEQFF
len: 14
j_gene: TRBJ2-1
d_gene: TRBD1
v_gene: TRBV12-5
abundance: .

CDR3nt: TGTGCCAGCAGCGTGGAGGGTACCGACACAAACTATGGCTACACCTTC
CDR3aa: CASSVEGTDTNYGYTF
len: 16
j_gene: TRBJ1-2
d_gene: .
v_gene: TRBV9
abundance: .

CDR3nt: TGTGCCAGCTCACCACCCGGGGGGTACGGTGAAAAACTGTTTTTT
CDR3aa: CASSPPGGYGEKLFF
len: 15
j_gene: TRBJ1-4
d_gene: .
v_gene: TRBV18
abundance: .

CDR3nt: TGTGCCAGCAGCTATGGAGGGAGGGGTCCTATCGGGGAGCTGTTTTTT
CDR3aa: CASSYGGRGPIGELFF
len: 16
j_gene: TRBJ2-2
d_gene: TRBD2
v_gene: TRBV9
abundance: .

CDR3nt: TGCGCCAGCAGCTCCGGAGGGACAGGGGGTACAGATACGCAGTATTTT
CDR3aa: CASSSGGTGGTDTQYF
len: 16
j_gene: TRBJ2-3
d_gene: TRBD1
v_gene: TRBV5-1
abundance: .

CDR3nt: TGCGCCAGCAGCGACCGGGACAGGGGGGCGGCCGTGGTACATACGCAGTATTTT
CDR3aa: CASSDRDRGAAVVHTQYF
len: 18
j_gene: TRBJ2-3
d_gene: TRBD1
v_gene: TRBV5-1
abundance: .

CDR3nt: TGTGCCAGGGACAGGGCACCAGAGACCCAGTACTTC
CDR3aa: CARDRAPETQYF
len: 12
j_gene: TRBJ2-5
d_gene: TRBD1
v_gene: TRBV19
abundance: .

CDR3nt: TGCGCCAGCAGCCCCGGGACAGGGGGTAACGAGCAGTACTTC
CDR3aa: CASSPGTGGNEQYF
len: 14
j_gene: TRBJ2-7
d_gene: TRBD1
v_gene: TRBV5-1
abundance: .

CDR3nt: TGTGCCAGCAGCAGAGGACAGGGGGACTACAATGAGCAGTTCTTC
CDR3aa: CASSRGQGDYNEQFF
len: 15
j_gene: TRBJ2-1
d_gene: TRBD1
v_gene: TRBV7-6
abundance: .

CDR3nt: TGTGCCAGCAGTTTACTCCAGGGATTTGGGGACTATGGCTACACCTTC
CDR3aa: CASSLLQGFGDYGYTF
len: 16
j_gene: TRBJ1-2
d_gene: .
v_gene: TRBV27
abundance: .

CDR3nt: TGTGCCAGCAGCTCCCCAGGGGCGGCGGTTCCGTTCTTC
CDR3aa: CASSSPGAAVPFF
len: 13
j_gene: TRBJ2-1
d_gene: .
v_gene: TRBV7-2
abundance: .

CDR3nt: TGTGCCAGCAGTTGGGCAGGGGAGAACACCGGGGAGCTGTTTTTT
CDR3aa: CASSWAGENTGELFF
len: 15
j_gene: TRBJ2-2
d_gene: .
v_gene: TRBV28
abundance: .

CDR3nt: TGTGCCAGCAAAACCGGGACTCACAATGAGCAGTTCTTC
CDR3aa: CASKTGTHNEQFF
len: 13
j_gene: TRBJ2-1
d_gene: .
v_gene: TRBV6-1
abundance: .

CDR3nt: TGTGCCTGGAGTGAGGGGCTTCCCTGGGGTTTTCAAGAGACCCAGTACTTC
CDR3aa: CAWSEGLPWGFQETQYF
len: 17
j_gene: TRBJ2-5
d_gene: .
v_gene: TRBV30
abundance: .

CDR3nt: TGTGCCAGCAGTTCTTACAGGGGCTCGAACACTGAAGCTTTCTTT
CDR3aa: CASSSYRGSNTEAFF
len: 15
j_gene: TRBJ1-1
d_gene: TRBD1
v_gene: TRBV28
abundance: .

CDR3nt: TGTGCCAGCAGCGTAGAACAGGGTTTAGCTGAGCAGTTCTTC
CDR3aa: CASSVEQGLAEQFF
len: 14
j_gene: TRBJ2-1
d_gene: .
v_gene: TRBV9
abundance: .

CDR3nt: TGCGCCAGCAGCCCCACTCCGGGACAGCCCTACGAGCAGTACTTC
CDR3aa: CASSPTPGQPYEQYF
len: 15
j_gene: TRBJ2-7
d_gene: TRBD1
v_gene: TRBV5-1
abundance: .

CDR3nt: TGTGCCTGGAGTATAGGGGTCGGTCAGCCCCAGCATTTT
CDR3aa: CAWSIGVGQPQHF
len: 13
j_gene: TRBJ1-5
d_gene: .
v_gene: TRBV30
abundance: .

CDR3nt: TGTGCCAGCAGCGCGGGACAGGGTACCGATCAGCCCCAGCATTTT
CDR3aa: CASSAGQGTDQPQHF
len: 15
j_gene: TRBJ1-5
d_gene: TRBD1
v_gene: TRBV7-2
abundance: .

CDR3nt: TGTGCCAGCAGCGTGGGCGGGGGGCCCCGAGAGACCCAGTACTTC
CDR3aa: CASSVGGGPRETQYF
len: 15
j_gene: TRBJ2-5
d_gene: TRBD2
v_gene: TRBV9
abundance: .

CDR3nt: TGCGCCAGCAGCCAAGGGTCCGGAGCCCAAGAGACCCAGTACTTC
CDR3aa: CASSQGSGAQETQYF
len: 15
j_gene: TRBJ2-5
d_gene: .
v_gene: TRBV4-1
abundance: .

CDR3nt: TGTGCCAGCAGCGTAGCTAGCGGGGGGGCGCTCTACAATGAGCAGTTCTTC
CDR3aa: CASSVASGGALYNEQFF
len: 17
j_gene: TRBJ2-1
d_gene: TRBD2
v_gene: TRBV9
abundance: .

CDR3nt: TGTGCCACCAGGACAGGGAATGAAAAACTGTTTTTT
CDR3aa: CATRTGNEKLFF
len: 12
j_gene: TRBJ1-4
d_gene: TRBD1
v_gene: TRBV6-6
abundance: .

CDR3nt: TGTGCCAGCAGCTTTTCGTCAGGCGTGACTGAAGCTTTCTTT
CDR3aa: CASSFSSGVTEAFF
len: 14
j_gene: TRBJ1-1
d_gene: .
v_gene: TRBV7-2
abundance: .

CDR3nt: TGCGCCAGCAGCCGCGACCCCCCAGGGTTGCAAGAGACCCAGTACTTC
CDR3aa: CASSRDPPGLQETQYF
len: 16
j_gene: TRBJ2-5
d_gene: .
v_gene: TRBV4-1
abundance: .

CDR3nt: TGTGCCAGCAGGTTCAGGGCAGAGGAGACCCAGTACTTC
CDR3aa: CASRFRAEETQYF
len: 13
j_gene: TRBJ2-5
d_gene: .
v_gene: TRBV2
abundance: .

CDR3nt: TGCGCCAGCAGTGCAAGCGGGGGGGCCGGGGAGCTGTTTTTT
CDR3aa: CASSASGGAGELFF
len: 14
j_gene: TRBJ2-2
d_gene: TRBD2
v_gene: TRBV10-2
abundance: .

CDR3nt: TGTGCCTCCAACAGGGGGGAGTACACTGAAGCTTTCTTT
CDR3aa: CASNRGEYTEAFF
len: 13
j_gene: TRBJ1-1
d_gene: TRBD1
v_gene: TRBV30
abundance: .

CDR3nt: TGTGCCAGCAGCTCACCAACGGGGGGGGGCCTACGGGAGACCCAGTACTTC
CDR3aa: CASSSPTGGGLRETQYF
len: 17
j_gene: TRBJ2-5
d_gene: TRBD2
v_gene: TRBV7-3
abundance: .

CDR3nt: TGCGCCAGCAGCTCGGGGACAGTTGAAACCTACGAGCAGTACTTC
CDR3aa: CASSSGTVETYEQYF
len: 15
j_gene: TRBJ2-7
d_gene: TRBD1
v_gene: TRBV5-1
abundance: .

CDR3nt: TGTGCCAGCAGCTCCCCCGGGACAGGGGGGACCCGCGAGCAGTACTTC
CDR3aa: CASSSPGTGGTREQYF
len: 16
j_gene: TRBJ2-7
d_gene: TRBD1
v_gene: TRBV5-4
abundance: .

CDR3nt: TGTGCCAGCAGCCCCGCCGGGACTAGCGGGGGAAGGAATTACAATGAGCAGTTCTTC
CDR3aa: CASSPAGTSGGRNYNEQFF
len: 19
j_gene: TRBJ2-1
d_gene: TRBD2
v_gene: TRBV11-2
abundance: .

CDR3nt: TGTGCCAGCGCGCTTAGTAGGGGCGGTCAGCCCCAGCATTTT
CDR3aa: CASALSRGGQPQHF
len: 14
j_gene: TRBJ1-5
d_gene: .
v_gene: TRBV28
abundance: .

CDR3nt: TGTGCCAGCAGCCTCCTTGGCAGGGTCGGCCAAGAGACCCAGTACTTC
CDR3aa: CASSLLGRVGQETQYF
len: 16
j_gene: TRBJ2-5
d_gene: .
v_gene: TRBV9
abundance: .

CDR3nt: TGTGCCAGCAGTTTAGATTCGTGGGAGGCTTTCTTT
CDR3aa: CASSLDSWEAFF
len: 12
j_gene: TRBJ1-1
d_gene: .
v_gene: TRBV28
abundance: .

CDR3nt: TGTGCCAGCAGACCCACCCCCCTTAGTGGCTACACCTTC
CDR3aa: CASRPTPLSGYTF
len: 13
j_gene: TRBJ1-2
d_gene: .
v_gene: TRBV6-5
abundance: .

CDR3nt: TGTGCCATCAGGTCCGGGACAGCCCTCCAACAAGAGACCCAGTACTTC
CDR3aa: CAIRSGTALQQETQYF
len: 16
j_gene: TRBJ2-5
d_gene: TRBD1
v_gene: TRBV10-3
abundance: .

CDR3nt: TGTGCCAGCAAGAGAAGTGCTATCGATGAAAAACTGTTTTTT
CDR3aa: CASKRSAIDEKLFF
len: 14
j_gene: TRBJ1-4
d_gene: .
v_gene: TRBV2
abundance: .

CDR3nt: TGTGCCAGCAGTTACGGGGGGGGGCTAGGTGCCTACGAGCAGTACTTC
CDR3aa: CASSYGGGLGAYEQYF
len: 16
j_gene: TRBJ2-7
d_gene: .
v_gene: TRBV6-5
abundance: .

CDR3nt: TGTGCCAGCAGCTTGGCCGGGGAGGGCTACGAGCAGTACTTC
CDR3aa: CASSLAGEGYEQYF
len: 14
j_gene: TRBJ2-7
d_gene: TRBD2
v_gene: TRBV5-5
abundance: .

CDR3nt: TGTGCCAGCAGCCCACTCCAGAGCGGAGTTTATGGCTACACCTTC
CDR3aa: CASSPLQSGVYGYTF
len: 15
j_gene: TRBJ1-2
d_gene: .
v_gene: TRBV7-6
abundance: .

CDR3nt: TGTGCCAGCAGTGACGGTTTTCGGACTAGCATATACAATGAGCAGTTCTTC
CDR3aa: CASSDGFRTSIYNEQFF
len: 17
j_gene: TRBJ2-1
d_gene: TRBD2
v_gene: TRBV2
abundance: .

CDR3nt: TGTGCCAGTAGTCAAGGACAACATAGCAATCAGCCCCAGCATTTT
CDR3aa: CASSQGQHSNQPQHF
len: 15
j_gene: TRBJ1-5
d_gene: .
v_gene: TRBV19
abundance: medium-sized

CDR3nt: TGTGCCAGCAGCCGGGACAGGACCTACGAGCAGTACTTC
CDR3aa: CASSRDRTYEQYF
len: 13
j_gene: TRBJ2-7
d_gene: TRBD1
v_gene: TRBV11-1
abundance: .

CDR3nt: TGTGCCAGCAGTTTATCGTCTAGCGGTATCACCGGGGAGCTGTTTTTT
CDR3aa: CASSLSSSGITGELFF
len: 16
j_gene: TRBJ2-2
d_gene: TRBD2
v_gene: TRBV27
abundance: .